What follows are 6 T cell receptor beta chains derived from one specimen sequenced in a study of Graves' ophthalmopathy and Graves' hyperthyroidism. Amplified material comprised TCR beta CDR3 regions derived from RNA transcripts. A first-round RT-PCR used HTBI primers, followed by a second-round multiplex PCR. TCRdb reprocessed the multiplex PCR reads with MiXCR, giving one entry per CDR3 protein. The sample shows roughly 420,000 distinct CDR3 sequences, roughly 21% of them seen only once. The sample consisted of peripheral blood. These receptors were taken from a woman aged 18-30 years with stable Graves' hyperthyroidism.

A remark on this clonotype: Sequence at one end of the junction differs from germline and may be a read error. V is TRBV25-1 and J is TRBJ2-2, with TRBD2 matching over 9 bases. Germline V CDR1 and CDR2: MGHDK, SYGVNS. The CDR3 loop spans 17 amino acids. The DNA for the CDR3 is TGTGCCAGCAGTGAATTATCTAGCGGGATGGGCACCGGGGATCTGTTTTTT. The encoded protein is CASSELSSGMGTGDLFF.

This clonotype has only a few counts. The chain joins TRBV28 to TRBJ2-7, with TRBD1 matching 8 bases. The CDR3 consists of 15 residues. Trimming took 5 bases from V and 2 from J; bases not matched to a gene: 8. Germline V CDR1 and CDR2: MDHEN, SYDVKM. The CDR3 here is CASSPPGQAPYEQYF. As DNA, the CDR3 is TGTGCCAGCAGTCCACCGGGACAGGCCCCCTACGAGCAGTACTTC.

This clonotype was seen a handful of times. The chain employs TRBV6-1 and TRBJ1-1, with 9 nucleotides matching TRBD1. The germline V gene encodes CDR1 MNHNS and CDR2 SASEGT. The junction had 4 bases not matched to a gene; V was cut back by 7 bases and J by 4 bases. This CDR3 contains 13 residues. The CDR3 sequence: CASILDRGTEAFF. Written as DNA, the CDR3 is TGTGCCAGCATCCTGGACAGGGGCACTGAAGCTTTCTTT.

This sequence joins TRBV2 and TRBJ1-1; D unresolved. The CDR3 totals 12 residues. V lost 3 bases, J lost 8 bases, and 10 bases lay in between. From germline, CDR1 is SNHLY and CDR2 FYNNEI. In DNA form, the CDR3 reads TGTGCCAGCAGTGATGACGTGGGAGAAGCTTTCTTT. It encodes CASSDDVGEAFF.

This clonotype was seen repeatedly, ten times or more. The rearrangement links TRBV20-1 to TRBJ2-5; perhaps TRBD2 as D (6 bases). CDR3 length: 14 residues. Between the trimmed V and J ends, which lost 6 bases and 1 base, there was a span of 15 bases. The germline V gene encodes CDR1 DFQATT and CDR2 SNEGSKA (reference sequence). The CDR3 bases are TGCAGTGCCCCGGGCGGGGTTCGCCAAGAGACCCAGTACTTC. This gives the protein CSAPGGVRQETQYF.

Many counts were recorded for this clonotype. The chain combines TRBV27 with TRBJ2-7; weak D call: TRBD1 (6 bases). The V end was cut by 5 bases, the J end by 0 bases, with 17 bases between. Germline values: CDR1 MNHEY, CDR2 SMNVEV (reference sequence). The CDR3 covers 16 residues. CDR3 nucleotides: TGTGCCAGCAGTGTACGGGACACCCTTACCTCCTACGAGCAGTACTTC. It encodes CASSVRDTLTSYEQYF.